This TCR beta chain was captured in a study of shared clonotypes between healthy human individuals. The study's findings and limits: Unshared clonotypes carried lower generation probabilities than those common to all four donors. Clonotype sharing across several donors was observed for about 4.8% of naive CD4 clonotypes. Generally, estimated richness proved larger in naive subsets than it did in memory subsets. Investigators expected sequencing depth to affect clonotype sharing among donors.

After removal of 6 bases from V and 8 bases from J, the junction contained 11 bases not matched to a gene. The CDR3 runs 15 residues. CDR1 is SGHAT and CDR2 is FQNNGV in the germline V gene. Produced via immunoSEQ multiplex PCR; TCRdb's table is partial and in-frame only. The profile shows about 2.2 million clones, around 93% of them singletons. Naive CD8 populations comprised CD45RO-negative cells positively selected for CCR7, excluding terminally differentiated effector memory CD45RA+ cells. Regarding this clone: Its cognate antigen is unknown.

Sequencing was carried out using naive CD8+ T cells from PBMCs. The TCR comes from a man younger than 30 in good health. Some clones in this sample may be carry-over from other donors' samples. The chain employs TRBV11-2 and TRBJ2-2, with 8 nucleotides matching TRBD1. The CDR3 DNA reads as TGTGCCAGCAGTCGCCGGGACAGGCAAGAGGGGGAGCTGTTTTTT. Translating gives CASSRRDRQEGELFF. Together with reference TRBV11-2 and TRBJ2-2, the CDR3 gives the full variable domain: EAGVAQSPRYKIIEKRQSVAFWCNPISGHATLYWYQQILGQGPKLLIQFQNNGVVDDSQLPKDRFSAERLKGVDSTLKIQPAKLEDSAVYLCASSRRDRQEGELFFGEGSRLTVL.